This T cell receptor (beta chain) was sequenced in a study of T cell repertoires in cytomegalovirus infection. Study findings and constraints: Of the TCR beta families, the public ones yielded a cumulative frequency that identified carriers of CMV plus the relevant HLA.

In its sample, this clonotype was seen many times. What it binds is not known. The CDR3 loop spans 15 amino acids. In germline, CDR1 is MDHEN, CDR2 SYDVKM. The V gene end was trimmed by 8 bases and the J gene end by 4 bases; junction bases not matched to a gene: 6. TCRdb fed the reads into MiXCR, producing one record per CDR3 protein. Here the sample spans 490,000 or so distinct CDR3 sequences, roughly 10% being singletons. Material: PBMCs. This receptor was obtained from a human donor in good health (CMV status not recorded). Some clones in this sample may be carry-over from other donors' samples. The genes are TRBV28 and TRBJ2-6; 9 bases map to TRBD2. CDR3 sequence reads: CASSAGGAGANVLTF. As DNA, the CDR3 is TGTGCCAGCTCAGCGGGGGGAGCCGGGGCCAACGTCCTGACTTTC.